A single T cell receptor beta chain is shown here with its context. Generated by immunoSEQ multiplex PCR, the TCRdb table keeps only in-frame clones and is missing some. The repertoire consists of about 70,000 clones, with approximately 83% occurring once and the leading ten covering 15% to 20%. The source of the sample is a study of blood T cell repertoires in COVID-19. Study details: COVID-19 samples, acute and convalescent, were from the United States, Italy and Spain.

Germline loops: CDR1 ENHRY, CDR2 SYGVKD. There are 15 residues in the CDR3. V shed 2 bases, J shed 4 bases, and the junction held 3 bases outside the gene matches. The Seattle patients, enrolled during active infection, were followed longitudinally. The genes are TRBV10-3 and TRBJ1-2; 11 bases align to TRBD1. Material: peripheral blood. The sequence was obtained from a man aged 35 to 55 with COVID-19, enrolled during active disease. The CDR3 spells CAISEGDRGVYGYTF. DNA for the CDR3: TGTGCCATCAGTGAGGGGGACAGGGGGGTCTATGGCTACACCTTC.